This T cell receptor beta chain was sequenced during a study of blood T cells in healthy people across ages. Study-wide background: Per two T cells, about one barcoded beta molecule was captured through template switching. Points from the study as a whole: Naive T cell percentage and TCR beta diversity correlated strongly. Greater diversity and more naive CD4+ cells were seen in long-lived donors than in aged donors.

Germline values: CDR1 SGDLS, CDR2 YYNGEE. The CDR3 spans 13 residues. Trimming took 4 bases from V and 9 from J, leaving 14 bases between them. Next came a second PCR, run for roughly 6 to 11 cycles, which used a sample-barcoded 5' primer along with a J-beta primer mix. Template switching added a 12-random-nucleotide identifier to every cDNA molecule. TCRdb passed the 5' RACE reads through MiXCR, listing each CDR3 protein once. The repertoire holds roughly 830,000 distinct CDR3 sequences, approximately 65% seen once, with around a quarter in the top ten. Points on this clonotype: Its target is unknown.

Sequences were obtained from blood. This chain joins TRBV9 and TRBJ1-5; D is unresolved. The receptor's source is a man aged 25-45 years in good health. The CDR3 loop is CASSPTPLGPQHF. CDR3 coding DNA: TGTGCCAGCAGCCCGACTCCACTGGGGCCCCAGCATTTT.